The present T cell receptor beta chain was sequenced within a study of identical twins. Whole-study results and caveats: An excess of low generation probability was shown by twin-shared out-of-frame alpha sequences. With abundant cord blood beta clonotypes, insertions were fewer; memory repertoires showed no such pattern.

Unique molecular identifiers were present on the cDNA, and a universal primer site came from template switching. TCRdb passed the 5' RACE reads through MiXCR, listing each CDR3 protein once. The table lists roughly 720,000 distinct CDR3 sequences, roughly 18% of them singletons. This clonotype was observed a handful of times. The antigen is not known. Per germline, CDR1 LGHDT and CDR2 YNNKEL (reference sequence). This CDR3 has 16 residues. Trimming stripped 1 base from V and 0 bases from J, with 10 bases between. These same records also appear under a second study, on T cells expressing NK-cell markers. That source adds: In a handful of donors, dominant CD3+CD56+NKG2C+ clones formed roughly 1.0-8% of CD8+ cells.

This chain joins TRBV3-1 and TRBJ2-4; possibly TRBD2 for D (6 bases). Sequencing was done on a sample of PBMCs. The receptor was isolated from a woman aged 18-35 years in good health. This CDR3 reads CASSQVAGRAKNIQYF. The DNA for the CDR3 is TGTGCCAGCAGCCAAGTGGCGGGACGAGCCAAAAACATTCAGTACTTC.